The T cell receptor (beta chain) under discussion was sequenced for a study of Ad26.COV2.S vaccination and SARS-CoV-2 variants. Overall study: The Ad26.COV2.S arm of the COV1001 trial was where the donor was placed. Doses of Ad26.COV2.S were injected into muscle once or twice, 56 days apart. Study findings and constraints: Participants in the vaccine arm had higher spike-specific TCR breadth; placebo recipients had lower.

Comment on this clone: Antigen: not known.

Stated treatment: 15 to 20 received Ad26.COV2.S at low or high dose, single or two shots; 5 received placebo; per-sample allocation not given. Sampling was done on day 63 after the first vaccine or placebo injection. Aged 18-55 years, donor was enrolled in Boston in about 2020. Using immunoSEQ multiplex PCR, the repertoire was profiled, and TCRdb retains in-frame clones only, with some absent. The sample contains about 350,000 clones, approximately 90% of which appear only once. The CDR3 totals 12 residues. Germline CDR1 SGHAT, CDR2 FQDESV (reference sequence). The ends were cut back, 8 bases at V and 6 bases at J, with 13 bases in the middle.

The sequence was collected from a person aged 18-65 years who received the Ad26.COV2.S COVID-19 vaccine or a placebo. The chain combines TRBV11-1 with TRBJ1-1; tentative D call: TRBD1 (6 bases). The specimen comprised peripheral blood, sampled in a trial of Ad26.COV2.S vaccine versus placebo. The CDR3 here is CASGGLGAEAFF. The CDR3 DNA sequence: TGTGCCAGCGGGGGGCTTGGCGCTGAAGCTTTCTTT.